These 14 T cell receptor beta chains originate from one sample sequenced in a study of shared clonotypes between healthy human individuals. Assay: immunoSEQ multiplex PCR; the TCRdb copy retains only in-frame clones and omits some. The table lists about 680,000 clones, 73% of them singletons. The specimen sequenced was memory CD4+ T cells sorted from blood. The subset here: CD45RA-negative fraction. Every receptor here comes from a woman aged 30 to 39 in good health.

J is TRBJ2-7 and V is TRBV6-5; 9 nucleotides match TRBD2. Per the germline V gene, CDR1 is MNHEY and CDR2 is SVGAGI. This CDR3 contains 15 residues. Germline trimming cut 4 bases from V and 6 bases from J; bases unmatched to any gene: 10. This CDR3 is CASSSVAGALGEQYF. DNA of the CDR3: TGTGCCAGCAGTTCTGTAGCGGGAGCGTTGGGCGAGCAGTACTTC.

There are many counts of this clone. The same CDR3 also results from other DNA sequences found in this sample. The V call is TRBV5-1, the J call TRBJ2-2; 9 bases agree with TRBD2. J was trimmed by 5 bases and V by 3 bases; bases with no gene match: 5. Germline-derived CDR1 and CDR2 are SGHRS and YFSETQ. This CDR3 is 15 amino acids long. DNA of the CDR3: TGCGCCAGCAGCTCAGGTACTAGCGGGACCGGGGAGCTGTTTTTT. Its protein is CASSSGTSGTGELFF.

The rearrangement uses TRBV7-9 and TRBJ2-3, with TRBD2 identical over 8 bases. There are 14 residues in the CDR3. V dropped 5 bases and J dropped 6; count of bases not matched to a gene: 7. In germline, CDR1 is SEHNR, CDR2 FQNEAQ (reference sequence). The CDR3 region is CASSVERETDTQYF. As DNA, the CDR3 is TGTGCCAGCAGCGTCGAGCGGGAGACGGATACGCAGTATTTT.

CDR3 nucleotides: TGTGCCTGGAGCTTCGGATGGGACTCCTACAATGAGCAGTTCTTC. Its translation is CAWSFGWDSYNEQFF. This chain joins TRBV30 and TRBJ2-1; D remains unclear. The V gene's germline CDR1 is GTSNPN and CDR2 SVGIG (reference sequence). V lost 3 bases to trimming and J lost 0 bases, with 12 bases between them. CDR3 length equals 15 residues.

CDR3: CATSRMGLADSSYEQYF. In DNA, the CDR3 is TGTGCCACCAGCAGAATGGGACTAGCGGACTCATCCTACGAGCAGTACTTC. The J gene is TRBJ2-7, the V gene TRBV15, with 11 bases aligning to TRBD2. Germline V gene data show CDR1 as LNHNV and CDR2 as YYDKDF (reference sequence). The CDR3 sequence is 17 residues long. J gave up 1 base and V 2 bases, and 7 bases lay outside the gene matches.

In this sample, this clone turned up a few times. The genes are TRBV10-3 and TRBJ1-1, with 9 nucleotides matching TRBD1. The CDR3 is 14 amino acids. V lost 5 bases and J lost 4; bases outside the gene matches: 5. The V gene's germline CDR1 is ENHRY and CDR2 SYGVKD. The CDR3 loop reads CAISTGQGGTEAFF. The CDR3 region has the DNA TGTGCCATCAGTACGGGACAGGGCGGCACTGAAGCTTTCTTT.

Comment on this clone: The same CDR3 is also encoded by other DNA sequences in this sample. This chain connects TRBV7-2 to TRBJ1-5; no firm D call. This CDR3 spans 12 amino acids. V was cut by 5 bases and J by 3 bases, with 5 bases left in between. Germline V CDR1 and CDR2: SGHTA, FQGNSA. The CDR3 loop reads CASSLPNQPQHF. Here the CDR3 DNA reads TGTGCCAGCAGCCTCCCCAATCAGCCCCAGCATTTT.

The chain has TRBV6-6 and TRBJ2-5; possibly TRBD1 or TRBD2 for D (5 bases each). With 6 bases removed from V and 4 bases from J, the gap between germline ends came to 15 bases. The CDR3 contains 14 residues. Looked up from germline, CDR1 is MNHNY and CDR2 is SVGAGI (reference sequence). The chain's CDR3 is CASRPGASLETQYF. The CDR3 nucleotides are TGTGCCAGCAGACCCGGGGCTAGCCTAGAGACCCAGTACTTC.

The V and J genes are TRBV5-1 and TRBJ1-2; D is unresolved. The CDR3 is made up of 14 amino acids. Looked up from germline, CDR1 is SGHRS and CDR2 is YFSETQ. V lost 0 bases to trimming and J lost 6 bases, with 12 bases between them. The CDR3 reads CASSLAAQSDGYTF. The CDR3 DNA follows: TGCGCCAGCAGCTTGGCAGCGCAGTCGGATGGCTACACCTTC. Complete variable domain (other parts from reference TRBV5-1 and TRBJ1-2): KAGVTQTPRYLIKTRGQQVTLSCSPISGHRSVSWYQQTPGQGLQFLFEYFSETQRNKGNFPGRFSGRQFSNSRSEMNVSTLELGDSALYLCASSLAAQSDGYTFGSGTRLTVV.

As regards this clone: The same CDR3 is also encoded by other DNA sequences in this sample. V gene TRBV9 combines with J gene TRBJ2-3; D remains unclear. V lost 0 bases to trimming and J lost 3 bases, with 5 bases between them. CDR1 is SGDLS, CDR2 YYNGEE, per germline. This CDR3 contains 13 residues. The CDR3 sequence is CASSVGYTDTQYF. The DNA of the CDR3 is TGTGCCAGCAGCGTAGGATATACAGATACGCAGTATTTT.

This clone was seen only a few times. The chain has TRBV5-1 and TRBJ2-3, with 8 bases aligning to TRBD1. Germline values: CDR1 SGHRS, CDR2 YFSETQ. This CDR3 comprises 15 residues. J gave up 2 bases and V 4 bases, and 6 bases lay outside the gene matches. The CDR3 DNA reads as TGCGCCAGCAGCGCCGGGACAGGAGACACAGATACGCAGTATTTT. Encoded protein: CASSAGTGDTDTQYF.

The J gene is TRBJ1-1, the V gene TRBV30; 7 nucleotides line up with TRBD1. The junction had 3 bases not matched to a gene; V was cut back by 4 bases and J by 7 bases. CDR3 size: 11 residues. Germline CDR1 GTSNPN, CDR2 SVGIG (reference sequence). CDR3 protein: CAWNRQGEAFF. The CDR3 DNA reads TGTGCCTGGAACAGACAGGGTGAAGCTTTCTTT.

Worth noting for this clone: It may be a read error: a sequence one base away is much more abundant. The conserved closing phenylalanine or tryptophan is absent in this CDR3, likely reflecting a read error. This chain joins TRBV5-1 and TRBJ2-7; D tentatively fits TRBD1 or TRBD2 (5 bases each). Trimming stripped 2 bases from V and 4 bases from J, with 19 bases between. Germline V lookup: CDR1 SGHRS, CDR2 YFSETQ. The CDR3 contains 16 residues. The CDR3 sequence: CASSFTSGGFGYEQYL. The CDR3 bases are TGCGCCAGCAGCTTCACATCTGGGGGTTTCGGGTACGAGCAGTACCTC.

This sequence joins TRBV28 and TRBJ1-5; D is unclear. V lost 5 bases, J lost 1 base, and 12 bases lay in between. Germline V gene lookup returns CDR1 MDHEN and CDR2 SYDVKM. The CDR3 runs to 15 residues. This chain's CDR3 is CASSPPRASNQPQHF. In DNA form, the CDR3 reads TGTGCCAGCAGTCCCCCACGGGCCAGCAATCAGCCCCAGCATTTT. Using reference TRBV28 and TRBJ1-5 for the parts outside the CDR3, the full variable domain is DVKVTQSSRYLVKRTGEKVFLECVQDMDHENMFWYRQDPGLGLRLIYFSYDVKMKEKGDIPEGYSVSREKKERFSLILESASTNQTSMYLCASSPPRASNQPQHFGDGTRLSIL.